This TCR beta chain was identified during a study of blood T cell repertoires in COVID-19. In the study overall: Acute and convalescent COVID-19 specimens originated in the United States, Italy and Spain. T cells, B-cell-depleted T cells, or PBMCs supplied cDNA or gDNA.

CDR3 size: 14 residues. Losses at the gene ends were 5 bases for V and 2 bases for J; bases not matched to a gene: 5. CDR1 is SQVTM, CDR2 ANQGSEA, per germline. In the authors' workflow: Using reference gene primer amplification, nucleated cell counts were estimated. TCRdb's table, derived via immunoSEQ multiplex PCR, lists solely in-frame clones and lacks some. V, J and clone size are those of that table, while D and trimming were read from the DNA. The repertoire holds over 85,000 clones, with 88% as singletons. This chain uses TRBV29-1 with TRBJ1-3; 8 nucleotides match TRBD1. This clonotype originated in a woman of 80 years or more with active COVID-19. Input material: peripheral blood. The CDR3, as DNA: TGCAGCGTTTTCGGACAGGGTCCTGGAAACACCATATATTTT. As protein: CSVFGQGPGNTIYF.